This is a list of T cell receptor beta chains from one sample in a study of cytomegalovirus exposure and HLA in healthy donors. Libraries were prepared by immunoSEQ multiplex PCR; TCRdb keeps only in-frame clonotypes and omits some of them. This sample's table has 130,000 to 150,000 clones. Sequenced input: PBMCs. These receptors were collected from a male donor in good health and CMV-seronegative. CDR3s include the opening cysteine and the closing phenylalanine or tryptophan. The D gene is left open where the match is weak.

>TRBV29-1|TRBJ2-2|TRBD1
TGCAGCGTTGAACTTACCGGGACAGGGCTCGTGTCCGGGGAGCTGTTTTTT
CSVELTGTGLVSGELFF
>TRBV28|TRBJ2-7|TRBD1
TGTGCCAGCAGTCTCCGGGACAGCGTTCCCTACGAGCAGTACTTC
CASSLRDSVPYEQYF
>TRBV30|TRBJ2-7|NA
TGTGCCTGCGGGCCCAACAGGAACGAGCAGTACTTC
CACGPNRNEQYF
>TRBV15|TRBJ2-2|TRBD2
TGTGCCACCAGCACGGGGGGTATCGCCGGGGAGCTGTTTTTT
CATSTGGIAGELFF
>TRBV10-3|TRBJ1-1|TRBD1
TGTGCCATCAGCGCGGACAGGGCGGGCCATGGGAGCACTGAAGCTTTCTTT
CAISADRAGHGSTEAFF
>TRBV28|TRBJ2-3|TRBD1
TGTGCCAGCGGGACAGGAGGGGGAGTAACAGATACGCAGTATTTT
CASGTGGGVTDTQYF
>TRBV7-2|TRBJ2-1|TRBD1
TGTGCCAGCAGCTACGACAGGGACAATGAGCAGTTCTTC
CASSYDRDNEQFF
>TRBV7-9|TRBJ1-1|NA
TGTGCCAGCAGCTTACCGGGACATTTGAACACTGAAGCTTTCTTT
CASSLPGHLNTEAFF
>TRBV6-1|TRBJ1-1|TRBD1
TGTGCCAGCAGTGAAGAACTGGACAGGGGCGGTTCCTGGCCTGAGCACACTGAAGCTTTCTTT
CASSEELDRGGSWPEHTEAFF
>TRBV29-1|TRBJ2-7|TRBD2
TGCAGCGTGACCGGACAGGGAGGAGGGAGACTAGCGGGTTCCGAGCAGTACTTC
CSVTGQGGGRLAGSEQYF
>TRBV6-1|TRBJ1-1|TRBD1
TGTGCCAGCACTGAGACAGGGCTCACTCGGAACACTGAAGCTTTCTTT
CASTETGLTRNTEAFF
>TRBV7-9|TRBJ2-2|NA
TGTGCCAGCAGCTTTGGGGACATTAACACCGGGGAGCTGTTTTTT
CASSFGDINTGELFF
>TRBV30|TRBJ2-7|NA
TGTGCCTGGAAGTCCCGGGGGTACGAGCAGTACTTC
CAWKSRGYEQYF
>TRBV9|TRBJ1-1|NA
TGTGCCAGCAGCGTAGTAGCGGGGGGAGGTGAAGCTTTCTTT
CASSVVAGGGEAFF
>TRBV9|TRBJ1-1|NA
TGTGCCAGCAGCGTAGGCTGGGGCGAAGTTATGAACACTGAAGCTTTCTTT
CASSVGWGEVMNTEAFF
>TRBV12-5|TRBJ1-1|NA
TGTGCTAGTAATGAGTTCCCAGGGGCTCTTTCAGGACCTGAAGCTTTCTTT
CASNEFPGALSGPEAFF
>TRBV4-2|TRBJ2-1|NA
TGTGCCAGCAGCCCCGCCGGGGGAGGCATCCACGGTGAGCAGTTCTTC
CASSPAGGGIHGEQFF
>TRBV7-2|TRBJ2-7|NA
TGTGCCAGCAGCTTTTACAGGACACCCTACGAGCAGTACTTC
CASSFYRTPYEQYF
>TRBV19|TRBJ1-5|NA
TGTGCCAGTACCGTGGGTAGGGGCCCGGGAGAAGAGCATTTT
CASTVGRGPGEEHF
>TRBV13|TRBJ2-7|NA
TGTGCCAGCAGCCTGTGGACAGCCTCCTACGAGCAGTACTTC
CASSLWTASYEQYF
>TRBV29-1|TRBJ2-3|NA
TGCAGCGTTGAAGCGCCCGGACAGGGAGGGTCCGAGAGCACAGATACGCAGTATTTT
CSVEAPGQGGSESTDTQYF
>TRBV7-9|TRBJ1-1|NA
TGTGCCAGCAGCTTAGGTGAGGGAGTAAGAGCTTTCTTT
CASSLGEGVRAFF
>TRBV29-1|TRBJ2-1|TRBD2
TGCAGCGTGATACTAGCGGGGGGGCGCAATGAGCAGTTCTTC
CSVILAGGRNEQFF
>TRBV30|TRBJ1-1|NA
TGTGCCACTACACCGGTGCGGGCCACTGAAGCTTTCTTT
CATTPVRATEAFF
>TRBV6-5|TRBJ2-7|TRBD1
TGTGCCAGCAGTCCGGGACAGGGGGCCTACGAGCAGTACTTC
CASSPGQGAYEQYF
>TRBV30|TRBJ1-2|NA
TGTGCCTGGAGTACAGGACCGAATGGCTACACCTTC
CAWSTGPNGYTF
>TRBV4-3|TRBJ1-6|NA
TGCGCCAGCAGCCCGACAGCTTATAATTCACCCCTCCACTTT
CASSPTAYNSPLHF
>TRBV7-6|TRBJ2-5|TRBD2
TGTGCCAGCAGCGTATACCTGGGGGGACTAGCGGGGATCCAAGAGACCCAGTACTTC
CASSVYLGGLAGIQETQYF
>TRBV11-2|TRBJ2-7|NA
TGTGCCAGCAGCTTCGGCACAGGGAAACAGTACTTC
CASSFGTGKQYF
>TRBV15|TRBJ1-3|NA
TGTGCCACCAGTAGAGACCGGAGCTCTGGAAACACCATATATTTT
CATSRDRSSGNTIYF
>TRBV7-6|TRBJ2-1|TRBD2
TGTGCCAGCAGCTTCAGTACTAGCGGGAGAGGGAATGAGCAGTTCTTC
CASSFSTSGRGNEQFF
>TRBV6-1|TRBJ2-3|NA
TGTGCCAGCAGTGAAGCCCTGGGACTTCCCGGCACAGATACGCAGTATTTT
CASSEALGLPGTDTQYF
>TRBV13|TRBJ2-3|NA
TGTGCCAGCAGCTTGAGGCAGGGGGATACGCAGTATTTT
CASSLRQGDTQYF
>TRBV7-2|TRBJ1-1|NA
TGTGCCAGCAGCCCCCCCCGGCAGGAAAAAACTGAAGCTTTCTTT
CASSPPRQEKTEAFF
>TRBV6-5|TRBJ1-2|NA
TGTGCCAGCAGAATGGACAGTCACTATGGCTACACCTTC
CASRMDSHYGYTF
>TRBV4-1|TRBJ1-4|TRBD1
TGCGCCAGCAGCCAAGTTACCCCGGGACAGGGACAAAAACTGTTTTTT
CASSQVTPGQGQKLFF
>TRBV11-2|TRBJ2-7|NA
TGTGCCAGCAGGCGTAATAGCTCCTACGAGCAGTACTTC
CASRRNSSYEQYF
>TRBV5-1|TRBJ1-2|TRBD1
TGCGCCAGCAGGAGTGAGACAGGGGGAGACTACACCTTC
CASRSETGGDYTF